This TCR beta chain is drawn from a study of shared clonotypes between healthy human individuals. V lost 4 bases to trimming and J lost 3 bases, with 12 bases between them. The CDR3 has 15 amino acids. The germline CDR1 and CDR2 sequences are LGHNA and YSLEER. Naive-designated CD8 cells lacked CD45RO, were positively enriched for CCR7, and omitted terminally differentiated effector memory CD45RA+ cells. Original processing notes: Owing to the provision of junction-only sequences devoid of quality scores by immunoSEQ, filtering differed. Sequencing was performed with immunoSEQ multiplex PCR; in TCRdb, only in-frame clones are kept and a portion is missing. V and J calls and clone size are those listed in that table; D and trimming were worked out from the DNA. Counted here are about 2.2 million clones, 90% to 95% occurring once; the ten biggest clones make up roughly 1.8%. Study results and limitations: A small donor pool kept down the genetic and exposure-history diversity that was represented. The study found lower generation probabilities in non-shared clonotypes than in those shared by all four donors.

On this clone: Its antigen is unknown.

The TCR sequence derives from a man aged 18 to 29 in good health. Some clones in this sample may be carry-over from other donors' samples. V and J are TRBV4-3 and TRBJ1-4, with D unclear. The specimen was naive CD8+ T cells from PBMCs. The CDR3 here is CASSLRAVANEKLFF. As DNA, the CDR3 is TGCGCCAGCAGCCTGCGAGCGGTAGCTAATGAAAAACTGTTTTTT.